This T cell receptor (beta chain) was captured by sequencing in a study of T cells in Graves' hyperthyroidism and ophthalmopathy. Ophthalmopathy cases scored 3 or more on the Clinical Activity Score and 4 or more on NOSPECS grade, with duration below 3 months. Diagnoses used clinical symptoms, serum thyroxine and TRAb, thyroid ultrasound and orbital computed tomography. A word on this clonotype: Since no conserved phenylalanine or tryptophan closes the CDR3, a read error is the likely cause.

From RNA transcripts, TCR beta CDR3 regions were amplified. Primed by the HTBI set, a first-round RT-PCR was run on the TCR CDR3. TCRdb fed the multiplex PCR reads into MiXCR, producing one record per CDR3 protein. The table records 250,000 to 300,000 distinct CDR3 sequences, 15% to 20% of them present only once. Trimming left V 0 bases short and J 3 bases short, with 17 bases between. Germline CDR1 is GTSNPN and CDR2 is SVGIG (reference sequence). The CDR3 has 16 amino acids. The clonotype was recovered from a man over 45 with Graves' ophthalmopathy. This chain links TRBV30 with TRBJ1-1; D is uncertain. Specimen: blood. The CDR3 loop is CAWSVQMGVKDTEAFS. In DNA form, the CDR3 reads TGTGCCTGGAGTGTACAAATGGGAGTGAAGGACACTGAAGCTTTCTCT.